The sequence of this TCR beta chain was determined in a study of blood T cell repertoires in COVID-19. Study context: Donors in the United States, Italy and Spain gave samples during acute or convalescent COVID-19.

This CDR3 is 16 amino acids long. The J segment lost 3 bases and the V segment lost 2 bases, leaving 6 bases of the junction unmatched. Germline lookup yields CDR1 SGHTA and CDR2 FQGNSA. Per the original methods: Estimation of nucleated cell counts was performed using reference gene primer amplification. Assay used: immunoSEQ multiplex PCR; TCRdb lists only in-frame clones, some missing. For V, J and clone size, that table is used; D and trimming come from the DNA. The sample shows 310,000 or so clones, roughly 89% of them seen only once. Donors of Cohort 3 who recovered were those that had two negative PCRs, clearance, or symptom resolution. Concerning this clone itself: Within the sample, other DNA sequences also encode this same CDR3.

The sample comprised PBMCs or T cells enriched from blood (not recorded which). The origin of this receptor is a woman aged 35 to 49 who had recovered from COVID-19. The gene calls are TRBV7-2 and TRBJ2-7; 11 nucleotides match TRBD2. CDR3 protein: CASSLTSGSNSYEQYF. The CDR3 DNA follows: TGTGCCAGCAGCTTAACTAGCGGGAGCAATAGCTACGAGCAGTACTTC.